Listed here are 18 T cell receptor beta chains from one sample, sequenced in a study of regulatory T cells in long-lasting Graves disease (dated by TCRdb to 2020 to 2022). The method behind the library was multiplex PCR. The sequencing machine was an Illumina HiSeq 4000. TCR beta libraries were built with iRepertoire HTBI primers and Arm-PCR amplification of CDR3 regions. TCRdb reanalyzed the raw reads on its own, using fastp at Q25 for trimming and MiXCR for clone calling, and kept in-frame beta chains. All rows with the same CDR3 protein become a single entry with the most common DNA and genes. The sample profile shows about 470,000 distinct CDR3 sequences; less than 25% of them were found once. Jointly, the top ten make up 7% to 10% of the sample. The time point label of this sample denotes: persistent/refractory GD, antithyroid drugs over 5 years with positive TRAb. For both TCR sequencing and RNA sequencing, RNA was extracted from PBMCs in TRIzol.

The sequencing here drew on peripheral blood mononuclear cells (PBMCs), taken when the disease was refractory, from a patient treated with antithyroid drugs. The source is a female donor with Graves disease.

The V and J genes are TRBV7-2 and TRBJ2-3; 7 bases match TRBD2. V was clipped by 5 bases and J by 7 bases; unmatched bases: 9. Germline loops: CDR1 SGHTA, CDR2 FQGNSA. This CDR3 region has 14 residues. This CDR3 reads CASSPRTRGNTQYF. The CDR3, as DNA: TGTGCCAGCAGCCCCCGGACTAGGGGAAATACGCAGTATTTT.

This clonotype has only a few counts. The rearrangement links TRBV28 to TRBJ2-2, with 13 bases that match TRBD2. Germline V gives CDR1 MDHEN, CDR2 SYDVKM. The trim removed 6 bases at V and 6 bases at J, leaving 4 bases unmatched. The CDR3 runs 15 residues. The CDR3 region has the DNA TGTGCCAGCAGCTTACTAGCGGGAGGGGCCGGGGAGCTGTTTTTT. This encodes CASSLLAGGAGELFF.

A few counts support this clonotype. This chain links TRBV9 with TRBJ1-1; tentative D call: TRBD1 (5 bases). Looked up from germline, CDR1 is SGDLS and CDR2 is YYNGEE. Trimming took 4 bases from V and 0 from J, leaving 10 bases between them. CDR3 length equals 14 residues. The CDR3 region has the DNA TGTGCCAGCAGCCCCTGGGACTTGAACACTGAAGCTTTCTTT. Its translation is CASSPWDLNTEAFF. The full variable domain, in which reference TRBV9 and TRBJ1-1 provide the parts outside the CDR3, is DSGVTQTPKHLITATGQRVTLRCSPRSGDLSVYWYQQSLDQGLQFLIQYYNGEERAKGNILERFSAQQFPDLHSELNLSSLELGDSALYFCASSPWDLNTEAFFGQGTRLTVV.

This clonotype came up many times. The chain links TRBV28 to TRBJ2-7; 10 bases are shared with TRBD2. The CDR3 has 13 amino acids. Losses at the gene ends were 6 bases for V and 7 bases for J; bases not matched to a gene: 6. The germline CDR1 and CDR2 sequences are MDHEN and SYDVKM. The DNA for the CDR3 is TGTGCCAGCAGGCTAGCGGGAGTCAGGGAGCAGTACTTC. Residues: CASRLAGVREQYF.

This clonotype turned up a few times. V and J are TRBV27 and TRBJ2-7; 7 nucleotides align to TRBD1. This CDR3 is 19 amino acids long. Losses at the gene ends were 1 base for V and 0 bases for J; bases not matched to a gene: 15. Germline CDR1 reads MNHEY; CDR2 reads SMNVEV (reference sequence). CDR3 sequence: CASSLYPEGTALNSYEQYF. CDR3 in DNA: TGTGCCAGCAGTTTATATCCTGAGGGGACAGCACTTAACTCCTACGAGCAGTACTTC.

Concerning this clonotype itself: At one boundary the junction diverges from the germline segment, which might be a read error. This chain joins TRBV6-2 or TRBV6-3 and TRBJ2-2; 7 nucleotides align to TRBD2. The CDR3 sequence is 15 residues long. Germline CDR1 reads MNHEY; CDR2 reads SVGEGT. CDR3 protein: CVSSYLAANTGELFF. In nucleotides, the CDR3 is TGTGTCAGCAGTTACCTAGCGGCGAACACCGGGGAGCTGTTTTTT.

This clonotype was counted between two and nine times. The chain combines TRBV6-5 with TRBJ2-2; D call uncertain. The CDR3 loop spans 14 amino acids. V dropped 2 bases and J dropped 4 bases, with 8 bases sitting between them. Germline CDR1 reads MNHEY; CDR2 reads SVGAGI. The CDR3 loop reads CASSYDLTTGELFF. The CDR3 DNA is TGTGCCAGCAGTTACGACTTAACCACCGGGGAGCTGTTTTTT.

CDR3: CSSYGTSHYEQYF. The CDR3, as DNA: TGCAGTTCGTACGGGACTAGCCACTACGAGCAGTACTTC. V and J are TRBV20-1 and TRBJ2-7; 9 bases map to TRBD2. V shed 8 bases and J 3 bases; nucleotides not matched to a gene: 8. CDR3 length: 13 amino acids. CDR1 DFQATT and CDR2 SNEGSKA come from the germline V gene (reference sequence).

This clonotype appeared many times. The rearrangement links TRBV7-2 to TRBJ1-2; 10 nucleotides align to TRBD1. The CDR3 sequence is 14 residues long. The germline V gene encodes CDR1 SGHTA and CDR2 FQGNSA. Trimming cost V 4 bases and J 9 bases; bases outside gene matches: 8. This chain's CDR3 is CASSSVPGQGSYTF. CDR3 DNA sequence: TGTGCCAGCAGCTCCGTCCCGGGACAGGGGAGCTACACCTTC.

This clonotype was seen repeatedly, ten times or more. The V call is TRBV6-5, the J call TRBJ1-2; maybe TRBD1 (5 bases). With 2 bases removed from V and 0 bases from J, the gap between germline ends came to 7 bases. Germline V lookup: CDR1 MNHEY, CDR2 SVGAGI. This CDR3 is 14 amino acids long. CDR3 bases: TGTGCCAGCAGTTACGAAGGGGCTAACTATGGCTACACCTTC. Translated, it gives CASSYEGANYGYTF.

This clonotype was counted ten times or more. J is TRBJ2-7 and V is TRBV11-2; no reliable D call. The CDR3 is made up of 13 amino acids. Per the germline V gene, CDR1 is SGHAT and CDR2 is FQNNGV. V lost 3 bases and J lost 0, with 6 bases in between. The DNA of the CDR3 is TGTGCCAGCAGCTTTCATGTCTCCTACGAGCAGTACTTC. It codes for CASSFHVSYEQYF.

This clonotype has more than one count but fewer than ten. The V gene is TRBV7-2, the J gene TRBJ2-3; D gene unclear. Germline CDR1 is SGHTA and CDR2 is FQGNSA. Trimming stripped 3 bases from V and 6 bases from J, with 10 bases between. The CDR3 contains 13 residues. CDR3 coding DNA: TGTGCCAGCAGCTTGGTACTTCGCGATACGCAGTATTTT. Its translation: CASSLVLRDTQYF.

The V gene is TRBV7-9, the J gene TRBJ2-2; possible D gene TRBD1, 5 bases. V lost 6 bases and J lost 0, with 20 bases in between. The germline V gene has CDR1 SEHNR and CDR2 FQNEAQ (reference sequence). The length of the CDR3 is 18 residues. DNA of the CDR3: TGTGCCAGCAGGCCAATATCCCCAGGGATGGCGAACACCGGGGAGCTGTTTTTT. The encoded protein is CASRPISPGMANTGELFF. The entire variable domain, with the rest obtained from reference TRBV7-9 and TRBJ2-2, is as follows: DTGVSQNPRHKITKRGQNVTFRCDPISEHNRLYWYRQTLGQGPEFLTYFQNEAQLEKSRLLSDRFSAERPKGSFSTLEIQRTEQGDSAMYLCASRPISPGMANTGELFFGEGSRLTVL.

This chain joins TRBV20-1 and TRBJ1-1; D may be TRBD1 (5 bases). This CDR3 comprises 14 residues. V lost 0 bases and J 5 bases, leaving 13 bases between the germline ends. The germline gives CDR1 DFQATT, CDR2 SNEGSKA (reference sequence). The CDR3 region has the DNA TGCAGTGCTAGAGAGGAAGGGGCGAGTACTGAAGCTTTCTTT. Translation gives CSAREEGASTEAFF.

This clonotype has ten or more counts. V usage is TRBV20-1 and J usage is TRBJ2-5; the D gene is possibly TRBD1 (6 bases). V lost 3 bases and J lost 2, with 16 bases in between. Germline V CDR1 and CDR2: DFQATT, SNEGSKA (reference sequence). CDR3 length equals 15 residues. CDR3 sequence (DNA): TGCAGTGCTAGTTCTCCCAGGGGTGATCAAGAGACCCAGTACTTC. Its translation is CSASSPRGDQETQYF.

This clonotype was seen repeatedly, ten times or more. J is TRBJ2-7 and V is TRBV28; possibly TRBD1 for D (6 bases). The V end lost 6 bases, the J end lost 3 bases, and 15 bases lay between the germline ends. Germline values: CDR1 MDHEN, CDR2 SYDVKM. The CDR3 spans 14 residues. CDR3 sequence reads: CASSPGQFSYEQYF. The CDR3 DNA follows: TGTGCCAGCAGCCCCGGACAGTTTAGCTACGAGCAGTACTTC. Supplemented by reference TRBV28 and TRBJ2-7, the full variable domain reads DVKVTQSSRYLVKRTGEKVFLECVQDMDHENMFWYRQDPGLGLRLIYFSYDVKMKEKGDIPEGYSVSREKKERFSLILESASTNQTSMYLCASSPGQFSYEQYFGPGTRLTVT.

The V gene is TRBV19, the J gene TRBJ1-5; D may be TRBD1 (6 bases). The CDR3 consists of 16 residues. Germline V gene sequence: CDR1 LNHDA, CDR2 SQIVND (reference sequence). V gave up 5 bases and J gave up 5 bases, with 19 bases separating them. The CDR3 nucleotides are TGTGCCAGTAGTGCTCAGATACAGGGAGCCTATCAGCCCCAGCATTTT. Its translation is CASSAQIQGAYQPQHF.

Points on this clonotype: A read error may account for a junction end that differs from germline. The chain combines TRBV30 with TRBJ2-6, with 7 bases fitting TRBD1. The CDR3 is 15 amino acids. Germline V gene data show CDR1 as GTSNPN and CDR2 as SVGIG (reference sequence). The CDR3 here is CACDRASSGANVLTF. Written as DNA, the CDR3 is TGCGCCTGTGACAGGGCGAGCTCTGGGGCCAACGTCCTGACTTTC.